These 5 T cell receptor beta chains were all obtained from the same sample, sequenced in a study of CD8 T cells in Susac syndrome. Random hexamers served to reverse transcribe roughly 0.45 to 1 ug RNA. A single record per CDR3 protein comes from TCRdb applying MiXCR to the immunoSEQ multiplex PCR reads. The sample has about 240,000 distinct CDR3 sequences; 90% to 97% are singletons. The sequenced material came from CD4+ T cells from PBMCs. The origin of the receptors is a human donor with Susac syndrome.

The chain employs TRBV2 and TRBJ2-5; D is unresolved. The CDR3 is made up of 13 amino acids. Trimming left V 4 bases short and J 4 bases short, with 10 bases between. Germline values: CDR1 SNHLY, CDR2 FYNNEI. The CDR3 sequence is CASSGVSGETQYF. DNA for the CDR3: TGTGCCAGCAGTGGGGTGTCCGGAGAGACCCAGTACTTC.

This chain joins TRBV7-9 and TRBJ2-7; weak D call: TRBD1 (6 bases). The CDR3 contains 15 residues. Per the germline V gene, CDR1 is SEHNR and CDR2 is FQNEAQ (reference sequence). V was shortened by 6 bases and J by 5 bases, with 20 bases between the two germline ends. The CDR3 protein is CASSSQGGSPDEQYF. The CDR3 DNA follows: TGTGCCAGCAGTTCACAGGGTGGGTCCCCTGACGAGCAGTACTTC.

This chain uses TRBV2 with TRBJ1-1; 8 positions match TRBD1. Germline lookup yields CDR1 SNHLY and CDR2 FYNNEI. The CDR3 sequence is 13 residues long. Trimming cost V 6 bases and J 5 bases; bases outside gene matches: 5. The CDR3 DNA reads as TGTGCCAGCAGCGGGACAGGAAAGACTGAAGCTTTCTTT. Translating it yields CASSGTGKTEAFF.

This clonotype was seen only once. V usage is TRBV9 and J usage is TRBJ2-4; D is undetermined. The CDR3 has 14 residues. Trimming took 0 bases from V and 3 from J, leaving 7 bases between them. CDR1 SGDLS and CDR2 YYNGEE come from the germline V gene. CDR3 amino acids: CASSVDPVKNIQYF. CDR3 DNA: TGTGCCAGCAGCGTAGATCCTGTCAAAAACATTCAGTACTTC.

This sequence joins TRBV5-4 and TRBJ2-7; TRBD1 aligns across 8 bases. Germline V gene lookup returns CDR1 SGHNT and CDR2 YYREEE (reference sequence). J gave up 4 bases and V 0 bases, and 3 bases lay outside the gene matches. This CDR3 comprises 14 residues. The CDR3 protein is CASSLETGDYEQYF. DNA of the CDR3: TGTGCCAGCAGCTTGGAGACAGGGGATTACGAGCAGTACTTC.